These 16 T cell receptor beta chains came from one sample sequenced in a study of cytomegalovirus exposure and HLA in healthy donors. Primers for the PCR totalled 60 Vbeta and 13 Jbeta. Method: immunoSEQ multiplex PCR; TCRdb's copy keeps in-frame clones and lacks some. This sample has 85,000 to 100,000 clones, with approximately 83% found just once. Material for sequencing was PBMCs. The source is a female donor in good health and CMV-seropositive.

This chain links TRBV4-2 with TRBJ1-5, with D possibly being TRBD1 (6 bases). The V gene lost 5 bases and the J gene lost 6 bases, with 23 bases spanning the gap. From germline, CDR1 is LGHNA and CDR2 YNFKEQ. The CDR3 length is 17 residues. The CDR3 nucleotides are TGTGCCAGCAGCAAGCTATCCGGGACGGGAGGGGGTCAGCCCCAGCATTTT. This codes for CASSKLSGTGGGQPQHF.

The chain carries TRBV5-4 and TRBJ1-4, with TRBD1 matching 11 bases. CDR1 SGHNT and CDR2 YYREEE come from the germline V gene (reference sequence). The V segment lost 1 base and the J segment 0 bases; nucleotides outside the gene matches: 8. The CDR3 is 19 amino acids. This CDR3 reads CASSLRLDRGPATNEKLFF. The CDR3 DNA is TGTGCCAGCAGCTTGCGACTGGACAGGGGGCCGGCAACTAATGAAAAACTGTTTTTT. Looking up the rest from reference TRBV5-4 and TRBJ1-4 gives the full variable domain: ETGVTQSPTHLIKTRGQQVTLRCSSQSGHNTVSWYQQALGQGPQFIFQYYREEENGRGNFPPRFSGLQFPNYSSELNVNALELDDSALYLCASSLRLDRGPATNEKLFFGSGTQLSVL.

The chain joins TRBV13 to TRBJ1-1; D uncertain. The ends were cut back, 1 base at V and 0 bases at J, with 15 bases in the middle. The CDR3 loop spans 17 amino acids. Germline values: CDR1 PRHDT, CDR2 FYEKMQ (reference sequence). The CDR3 DNA reads TGTGCCAGCAGCTTAGAACAGAGCCGCGAAATGAACACTGAAGCTTTCTTT. This translates into CASSLEQSREMNTEAFF.

The chain is built from TRBV6-5 and TRBJ2-3; possibly TRBD2 for D (6 bases). Looked up from germline, CDR1 is MNHEY and CDR2 is SVGAGI. V lost 8 bases, J lost 3 bases, and 18 bases lay in between. The CDR3 length is 15 residues. The chain's CDR3 is CASSPAGSGTDTQYF. The CDR3 DNA reads as TGTGCCAGCTCCCCTGCGGGTAGCGGAACAGATACGCAGTATTTT.

The J gene is TRBJ1-2, the V gene TRBV18, with 7 positions matching TRBD1. Per the germline V gene, CDR1 is KGHSH and CDR2 is LQKENI. Germline trimming cut 2 bases from V and 4 bases from J; bases unmatched to any gene: 10. The length of the CDR3 is 16 residues. The CDR3 spells CASSPAPQGQFYGYTF. As DNA, the CDR3 is TGTGCCAGCTCACCAGCCCCACAGGGGCAATTCTATGGCTACACCTTC.

The chain joins TRBV25-1 to TRBJ2-5; TRBD2 is a possible D gene (5 bases). Germline assignment: CDR1 MGHDK and CDR2 SYGVNS. CDR3 size: 17 residues. The V end lost 3 bases, the J end lost 4 bases, and 21 bases lay between the germline ends. In nucleotides, the CDR3 is TGTGCCAGCAGTGATCGTGAACGAGGAGGTGATGTAGAGACCCAGTACTTC. This gives the protein CASSDRERGGDVETQYF.

V usage is TRBV25-1 and J usage is TRBJ1-1, with TRBD1 matching 8 bases. The CDR3 has 15 amino acids. Trimming cost V 4 bases and J 3 bases; bases outside gene matches: 7. Germline V gene sequence: CDR1 MGHDK, CDR2 SYGVNS. CDR3 coding DNA: TGTGCCAGCAGTGTACAGGGGGACTTATACACTGAAGCTTTCTTT. Residues: CASSVQGDLYTEAFF.

CDR3 loop: CASSLGAGDLYGYTF. CDR3 sequence (DNA): TGTGCCAGCAGCTTGGGGGCAGGGGATTTATACGGCTACACCTTC. The rearrangement uses TRBV5-6 and TRBJ1-2; D is possibly TRBD1 (6 bases). The CDR3 has 15 amino acids. Trimming removed 0 bases at V and 8 bases at J, with 17 bases between. Germline V gives CDR1 SGHDT, CDR2 YYEEEE.

This clone occurred a few times. The chain combines TRBV7-8 with TRBJ2-7; 11 bases align to TRBD2. The CDR3 covers 15 residues. Germline assignment: CDR1 SGHVS and CDR2 FQNEAQ. Trimming at V came to 2 bases and at J to 7 bases, leaving 7 bases not matched to a gene. The CDR3 nucleotides read TGTGCCAGCAGCTTAACTAGCGGGAGTAACGGGGAGCAGTACTTC. This gives the protein CASSLTSGSNGEQYF.

The J gene is TRBJ2-1, the V gene TRBV7-9; TRBD2 aligns across 8 bases. The CDR3 is made up of 14 amino acids. Trimming took 7 bases from V and 9 from J; bases not matched to a gene: 11. CDR1 is SEHNR, CDR2 FQNEAQ, per germline (reference sequence). The CDR3 nucleotides are TGTGCCAGCAACCTCACCGGGACTAGGCGTGAGCAGTTCTTC. This sequence encodes CASNLTGTRREQFF.

This clone occurred a few times. The V call is TRBV6-5, the J call TRBJ1-2; D perhaps matches TRBD1 (5 bases). Germline CDR1 is MNHEY and CDR2 is SVGAGI. Between the trimmed V and J ends, which lost 0 bases and 7 bases, there was a span of 9 bases. There are 13 residues in the CDR3. CDR3 in DNA: TGTGCCAGCAGTTACTCAGGGCAGGGTGGCTACACCTTC. It yields the protein CASSYSGQGGYTF.

The chain links TRBV6-1 to TRBJ1-1; 9 bases map to TRBD1. The CDR3 totals 15 residues. V lost 4 bases and J lost 4; bases outside the gene matches: 7. Germline V gives CDR1 MNHNS, CDR2 SASEGT. CDR3 sequence (DNA): TGTGCCAGCAGTGTCCAGACAGGGGGAAGCACTGAAGCTTTCTTT. It encodes CASSVQTGGSTEAFF.

The V and J genes are TRBV13 and TRBJ2-1; a weak D match, TRBD2 (5 bases). V was clipped by 0 bases and J by 6 bases, with 9 bases between them. This CDR3 has 14 amino acids. CDR1 is PRHDT, CDR2 FYEKMQ, per germline (reference sequence). CDR3 region: CASSLGGSANEQFF. Written as DNA, the CDR3 is TGTGCCAGCAGCTTAGGAGGTAGCGCCAATGAGCAGTTCTTC.

The rearrangement uses TRBV7-9 and TRBJ1-2; D ambiguous. Germline CDR1 is SEHNR and CDR2 is FQNEAQ (reference sequence). V was shortened by 2 bases and J by 1 base, with 8 bases between the two germline ends. The CDR3 has 14 amino acids. The CDR3 region has the DNA TGTGCCAGCAGCTTAAGCGAGGTTAACTATGGCTACACCTTC. Amino acids: CASSLSEVNYGYTF.

The chain is built from TRBV5-1 and TRBJ1-1; D is ambiguous. V shed 0 bases and J shed 2 bases, with 8 bases lying between them. The CDR3 consists of 14 residues. The germline gives CDR1 SGHRS, CDR2 YFSETQ. This chain's CDR3 is CASSLAGDNTEAFF. The CDR3 DNA sequence: TGCGCCAGCAGCTTGGCCGGGGATAACACTGAAGCTTTCTTT.

The chain uses TRBV19 and TRBJ2-7, with 14 positions matching TRBD2. CDR3 length: 16 residues. V was pared by 4 bases and J by 6 bases, with 8 bases of the junction left unmatched. Per the germline V gene, CDR1 is LNHDA and CDR2 is SQIVND (reference sequence). CDR3 nucleotides: TGTGCCAGTAGTACGGGGGGACTAGCGGGAGAAACCGAGCAGTACTTC. Translating gives CASSTGGLAGETEQYF.